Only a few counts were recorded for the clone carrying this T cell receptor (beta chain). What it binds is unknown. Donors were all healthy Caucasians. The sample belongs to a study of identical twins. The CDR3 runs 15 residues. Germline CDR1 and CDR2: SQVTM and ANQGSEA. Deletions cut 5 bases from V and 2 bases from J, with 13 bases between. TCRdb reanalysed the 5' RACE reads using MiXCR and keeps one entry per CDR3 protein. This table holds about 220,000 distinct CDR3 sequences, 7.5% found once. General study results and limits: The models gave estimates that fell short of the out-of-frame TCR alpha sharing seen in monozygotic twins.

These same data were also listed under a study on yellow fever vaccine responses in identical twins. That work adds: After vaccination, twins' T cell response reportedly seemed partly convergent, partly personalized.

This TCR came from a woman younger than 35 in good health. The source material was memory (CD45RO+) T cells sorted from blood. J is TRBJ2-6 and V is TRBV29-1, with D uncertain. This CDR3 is CSVTLGQPGANVLTF. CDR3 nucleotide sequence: TGCAGCGTTACTCTTGGGCAGCCTGGGGCCAACGTCCTGACTTTC.